The 16 T cell receptor beta chains below all came from one sample that was sequenced in a study of blood T cell repertoires in COVID-19. Generated by immunoSEQ multiplex PCR, the TCRdb table keeps only in-frame clones and is missing some. This table holds more than 100,000 clones, more than 80% found once. Sequenced sample: peripheral blood. These receptors came from a human donor in a cohort sampled during active COVID-19.

The chain employs TRBV7-7 and TRBJ2-7; 7 bases agree with TRBD1. Germline CDR1 is SSHAT and CDR2 is FNYEAQ (reference sequence). The CDR3 contains 14 residues. The trim removed 5 bases at V and 7 bases at J, leaving 11 bases unmatched. The CDR3 spells CASSPGTARREQYF. The DNA for the CDR3 is TGTGCCAGCAGCCCGGGGACAGCTCGGAGAGAGCAGTACTTC.

V gene TRBV6-5 combines with J gene TRBJ1-1, with D perhaps TRBD1 (6 bases). The germline V gene has CDR1 MNHEY and CDR2 SVGAGI. This CDR3 region has 13 residues. Trimming pared 2 bases from V and 5 bases from J, leaving 9 bases between. The CDR3 region has the DNA TGTGCCAGCAGTTACGAGAGGGGGACTGAAGCTTTCTTT. This sequence encodes CASSYERGTEAFF.

The chain carries TRBV9 and TRBJ2-3, with 8 bases matching TRBD2. CDR3 length: 15 amino acids. Germline V gene data show CDR1 as SGDLS and CDR2 as YYNGEE. V was pared by 2 bases and J by 6 bases, with 8 bases of the junction left unmatched. CDR3 DNA: TGTGCCAGCAGCGTGGGGGCCGGGGGGGCTGATACGCAGTATTTT. This sequence encodes CASSVGAGGADTQYF.

This chain joins TRBV5-8 and TRBJ1-5, with D hard to call. Deletions cut 2 bases from V and 5 bases from J, with 5 bases between. CDR3 length equals 12 residues. CDR1 is SGHTS, CDR2 YDEGEE, per germline. The CDR3 DNA reads as TGTGCCAGCAGCTTTTTATATCAGCCCCAGCATTTT. Amino acids: CASSFLYQPQHF. The whole variable domain, filled in from reference TRBV5-8 and TRBJ1-5, reads EAGVTQSPTHLIKTRGQQATLRCSPISGHTSVYWYQQALGLGLQFLLWYDEGEERNRGNFPPRFSGRQFPNYSSELNVNALELEDSALYLCASSFLYQPQHFGDGTRLSIL.

This chain uses TRBV18 with TRBJ2-2, with D possibly being TRBD1 (6 bases). The germline V gene encodes CDR1 KGHSH and CDR2 LQKENI. This CDR3 has 16 residues. Trimming removed 3 bases from V and 0 bases from J, with 11 bases in between. This chain's CDR3 is CASSPGTLTNTGELFF. In nucleotides, the CDR3 is TGTGCCAGCTCACCTGGGACACTAACGAACACCGGGGAGCTGTTTTTT. The variable domain in full, with the rest retrieved from reference TRBV18 and TRBJ2-2, is NAGVMQNPRHLVRRRGQEARLRCSPMKGHSHVYWYRQLPEEGLKFMVYLQKENIIDESGMPKERFSAEFPKEGPSILRIQQVVRGDSAAYFCASSPGTLTNTGELFFGEGSRLTVL.

Only one count was recorded for this clone. V usage is TRBV2 and J usage is TRBJ2-1, with 11 bases aligning to TRBD2. CDR3 length: 15 residues. J lost 5 bases, V lost 4 bases, and 4 bases had no gene match. The germline CDR1 and CDR2 sequences are SNHLY and FYNNEI. CDR3 DNA sequence: TGTGCCAGCAGTGGTCCTAGCGGGAGGAACAATGAGCAGTTCTTC. Translating gives CASSGPSGRNNEQFF.

This clone appeared once. The chain joins TRBV7-9 to TRBJ1-3; 8 bases match TRBD1. The ends lost 5 bases at V and 10 bases at J; junction bases unmatched: 4. The CDR3 is 12 residues long. CDR1 is SEHNR, CDR2 FQNEAQ, per germline (reference sequence). The CDR3, as DNA: TGTGCCAGCAGCATACAGGGGGTAACCATATATTTT. Amino acid sequence: CASSIQGVTIYF.

The chain has TRBV9 and TRBJ1-1; the D is unclear. The CDR3 runs 14 residues. Trimming cost V 0 bases and J 1 base, with 7 bases left between them. Germline CDR1 is SGDLS and CDR2 is YYNGEE. The CDR3 reads CASSVGWQNTEAFF. The DNA of the CDR3 is TGTGCCAGCAGCGTAGGGTGGCAGAACACTGAAGCTTTCTTT.

This chain connects TRBV7-2 to TRBJ2-5, with 8 bases identical to TRBD2. The germline V gene encodes CDR1 SGHTA and CDR2 FQGNSA. The length of the CDR3 is 16 residues. After removal of 1 base from V and 4 bases from J, the junction contained 8 bases not matched to a gene. CDR3: CASSLGGGLVSETQYF. The CDR3 region has the DNA TGTGCCAGCAGCTTAGGGGGGGGACTAGTTTCAGAGACCCAGTACTTC.

V usage is TRBV19 and J usage is TRBJ1-5; D gene ambiguous. The V gene's germline CDR1 is LNHDA and CDR2 SQIVND (reference sequence). V shed 3 bases and J shed 4 bases, with 10 bases lying between them. The CDR3 covers 14 residues. The CDR3 here is CASSILVANQPQHF. For the CDR3, the DNA is TGTGCCAGTAGTATCCTGGTCGCGAATCAGCCCCAGCATTTT.

The rearrangement links TRBV12-3 or TRBV12-4 to TRBJ1-1; D uncertain. The CDR3 has 13 residues. Trimming removed 2 bases from V and 10 bases from J, with 14 bases in between. The CDR3 loop reads CASSLQGPGVAFF. DNA for the CDR3: TGTGCCAGCAGTTTACAAGGGCCCGGGGTAGCTTTCTTT.

The chain uses TRBV7-9 and TRBJ2-7; D gene ambiguous. Trimming stripped 4 bases from V and 2 bases from J, with 12 bases between. The CDR3 has 14 amino acids. Germline CDR1 and CDR2: SEHNR and FQNEAQ (reference sequence). The CDR3 protein is CASSSSGSPYEQYF. DNA of the CDR3: TGTGCCAGCAGCTCCTCGGGTTCCCCCTACGAGCAGTACTTC. The entire variable domain, with the rest obtained from reference TRBV7-9 and TRBJ2-7, is as follows: DTGVSQNPRHKITKRGQNVTFRCDPISEHNRLYWYRQTLGQGPEFLTYFQNEAQLEKSRLLSDRFSAERPKGSFSTLEIQRTEQGDSAMYLCASSSSGSPYEQYFGPGTRLTVT.

This clone is a singleton in its sample. The chain joins TRBV7-2 to TRBJ2-7; TRBD1 matches at 12 bases. CDR3 length: 15 amino acids. Losses at the gene ends were 7 bases for V and 5 bases for J; bases not matched to a gene: 9. CDR1 SGHTA and CDR2 FQGNSA come from the germline V gene. CDR3 protein: CASTSPGTGGNEQYF. CDR3 sequence (DNA): TGTGCCAGCACCTCTCCCGGGACAGGGGGCAACGAGCAGTACTTC.

The V call is TRBV2, the J call TRBJ1-2; no clear D. The ends were cut back, 7 bases at V and 5 bases at J, with 14 bases in the middle. Germline V lookup: CDR1 SNHLY, CDR2 FYNNEI. The CDR3 is 13 amino acids. CDR3 amino acids: CASTPGPPYGYTF. The DNA of the CDR3 is TGTGCCAGCACCCCGGGTCCACCTTATGGCTACACCTTC. Full variable domain (remainder filled in from reference TRBV2 and TRBJ1-2): EPEVTQTPSHQVTQMGQEVILRCVPISNHLYFYWYRQILGQKVEFLVSFYNNEISEKSEIFDDQFSVERPDGSNFTLKIRSTKLEDSAMYFCASTPGPPYGYTFGSGTRLTVV.

The rearrangement links TRBV4-3 to TRBJ2-6; D uncertain. Per germline, CDR1 LGHNA and CDR2 YSLEER. The CDR3 is 18 residues long. The V end lost 0 bases, the J end lost 2 bases, and 14 bases lay between the germline ends. DNA for the CDR3: TGCGCCAGCAGCCAAGATTGGGCCTCCGGCACTGGGGCCAACGTCCTGACTTTC. Amino acids: CASSQDWASGTGANVLTF.

The rearrangement links TRBV11-1 to TRBJ1-5; the D gene is possibly TRBD1 (5 bases). V was cut by 5 bases and J by 7 bases, with 15 bases left in between. Germline CDR1 and CDR2: SGHAT and FQDESV (reference sequence). This CDR3 region has 14 residues. CDR3 amino acids: CASSRRDLGQPQHF. DNA of the CDR3: TGTGCCAGCAGCCGAAGGGACTTGGGGCAGCCCCAGCATTTT.